This entry is about one TCR beta chain. Original data processing: Nucleated cell counts were estimated from reference gene primer amplification. Some clones are missing from TCRdb's copy, which holds only in-frame ones; the method was immunoSEQ multiplex PCR. D and trimming were read from the DNA, whereas the V and J calls and clone size are those reported in that table. The profile covers over 200,000 clones, with about nine tenths appearing a single time and roughly 6.5% taken by the ten largest. The data were taken from a study of blood T cell repertoires in COVID-19. Study-wide context: Samples representing acute and convalescent COVID-19 were sourced from the United States, Italy and Spain. The analysed material was cDNA or gDNA that came from T cells, B-cell-depleted T cells, or PBMCs.

The CDR3 length is 16 residues. V was shortened by 6 bases and J by 2 bases, with 20 bases between the two germline ends. CDR1 is SGHRS and CDR2 is YFSETQ in the germline V gene. This TCR was recovered from a man aged 60-69 years who had recovered from COVID-19. Source material: peripheral blood. The rearrangement joins TRBV5-1 to TRBJ2-5, with D possibly being TRBD1 (6 bases). The CDR3 loop reads CASTLLPGQPQETQYF. The DNA of the CDR3 is TGCGCCAGCACCCTTTTACCGGGACAACCTCAAGAGACCCAGTACTTC.